The clone carrying this T cell receptor (beta chain) was counted ten times or more. No antigen is known for it. The data derive from a study of blood T cells in healthy people across ages. Overall study results and limits: Roughly linear declines in TCR beta diversity per million T cells occurred with age.

V was trimmed by 4 bases and J by 5 bases, leaving 8 bases between them. The germline gives CDR1 SQVTM, CDR2 ANQGSEA. CDR3 length: 11 amino acids. A second PCR, run for roughly 7 to 12 cycles, used a sample-barcoded 5' primer plus a J-beta primer mix. All samples yielded 2.5 million or more CDR3-containing paired-end reads. TCRdb reprocessed the 5' RACE reads via MiXCR and lists one record per CDR3 protein. Here the sample spans hundreds of thousands of distinct CDR3 sequences, about 34% being singletons. This clonotype was sampled from a woman older than 75 in good health. Source material: blood. The V and J genes are TRBV29-1 and TRBJ1-2; D unclear. The CDR3: CSVVDNYGYTF. CDR3 sequence (DNA): TGCAGCGTTGTAGACAATTATGGCTACACCTTC. The full variable domain, rest sourced from reference TRBV29-1 and TRBJ1-2, is SAVISQKPSRDICQRGTSLTIQCQVDSQVTMMFWYRQQPGQSLTLIATANQGSEATYESGFVIDKFPISRPNLTFSTLTVSNMSPEDSSIYLCSVVDNYGYTFGSGTRLTVV.